Listed below are T cell receptor beta chains from one sample, sequenced in a study of blood T cell repertoires in COVID-19. Clones were sequenced by immunoSEQ multiplex PCR, and TCRdb holds only the in-frame ones, with some missing. The data hold 200,000 to 250,000 clones, with roughly 80% observed a single time. Sequenced material: peripheral blood. The receptors come from a woman older than 75 with COVID-19, enrolled during active disease. Each CDR3 is given with its conserved first and last residue. Only part of the rows carry a size: once, few, many, or a class if the clone is expanded.

size,J,V,CDR3
NA,TRBJ1-5,TRBV7-3,CASSLRAGTGPCNQPQHF
NA,TRBJ2-5,TRBV19,CASSNRGVRETQYF
NA,TRBJ1-6,TRBV6-6,CASSPWRASSPLHF
NA,TRBJ1-2,TRBV30,CAWSVSGGGGYTF
NA,TRBJ2-3,TRBV9,CASSPLAGVPSSTDTQYF
NA,TRBJ1-4,TRBV5-5,CASSSDWGNEKLFF
NA,TRBJ1-6,TRBV11-2,CASSLPPGSGVYNSPLHF
few,TRBJ2-3,TRBV19,CASSIQTGDTQYF
few,TRBJ1-5,TRBV27,CASSLEGADQPQHF
few,TRBJ2-7,TRBV7-9,CASSLQGNVPYEQYF
NA,TRBJ2-3,TRBV5-5,CASSLGQAIGSKPSTDTQYF
NA,TRBJ1-2,TRBV6-5,CASSPGTLVGYTF
NA,TRBJ2-1,TRBV25-1,CASSVAGAPYNEQFF
NA,TRBJ1-4,TRBV5-1,CASSPPGEKLFF
few,TRBJ1-4,TRBV4-3,CASSPGHNEKLFF
NA,TRBJ1-1,TRBV30,CAWIPKVRAFF
NA,TRBJ2-7,TRBV27,CASSLYGRGYEQYF
NA,TRBJ2-5,TRBV28,CASSLIGVQETQYF
NA,TRBJ1-6,TRBV19,CASSVNRDSPLHF
NA,TRBJ1-4,TRBV5-1,CASSLVSPNEKLFF
NA,TRBJ2-1,TRBV24-1,CATSDPGGDEQFF
NA,TRBJ1-1,TRBV6-5,CASSYKQGQAFF
NA,TRBJ2-5,TRBV5-6,CASSNGQGAGETQYF
NA,TRBJ2-3,TRBV28,CASNGQGGVPDTQYF
NA,TRBJ2-7,TRBV4-2,CASSQGQNEQYF
NA,TRBJ1-2,TRBV19,CAIWTGARFGGYTF
NA,TRBJ1-1,TRBV19,CASSPFDRGLTEAFF
NA,TRBJ1-5,TRBV19,CASAVGNQPQHF
NA,TRBJ2-5,TRBV5-4,CASSRTSGSGGETQYF
NA,TRBJ2-7,TRBV27,CASSPGSSGRGSEQYF
few,TRBJ2-7,TRBV19,CASSPGRVSTHEQYF
NA,TRBJ1-2,TRBV28,CASSSGVGRYGYTF
NA,TRBJ2-1,TRBV10-3,CATRTSPGLNEQFF
NA,TRBJ2-7,TRBV29-1,CSVQGVLYEQYF
NA,TRBJ1-1,TRBV14,CASSQIGGQQAFF
NA,TRBJ2-6,TRBV27,CASSLSSGANVLTF
NA,TRBJ2-7,TRBV9,CASSVVNSGGAGEQYF
NA,TRBJ2-7,TRBV11-1,CASSLMGQGSYEQYF
NA,TRBJ1-2,TRBV19,CASSIDPRGLGYGYTF
NA,TRBJ2-7,TRBV6-6,CASSLVGGGSYEQYF
NA,TRBJ2-5,TRBV6-2/TRBV6-3,CASSYPFEASRSGKEETQYF
NA,TRBJ1-2,TRBV9,CASSLREGGYGYTF
NA,TRBJ2-7,TRBV18,CASSPRLDYLSEQYF
NA,TRBJ1-1,TRBV4-3,CASSPGTGGNALNTEAFF
NA,TRBJ2-2,TRBV30,CAWSGQTGELFF
NA,TRBJ1-1,TRBV7-2,CASSLVALRNTEAFF
NA,TRBJ1-6,TRBV7-3,CASSPQGESPLHF
NA,TRBJ1-2,TRBV3-1/TRBV3-2,CASSHAGSGGYTF
NA,TRBJ2-3,TRBV7-2,CASSLEAGGLVSTQYF
NA,TRBJ2-1,TRBV6-5,CASSYSTDSYNEQFF